A selection of T cell receptor beta chains follows, all from one sample in a study of shared clonotypes between healthy human individuals. Using immunoSEQ multiplex PCR, the repertoire was profiled, and TCRdb retains in-frame clones only, with some absent. The data show over 2 million clones, less than 95% seen once. The sequencing sample was made of naive CD8+ T cells sorted from blood. Every receptor here comes from a man between 18 and 35 years old in good health. Both conserved end residues are part of each CDR3. Each record gives: V gene, D gene, J gene, clone size, CDR3 protein, CDR3 DNA. A D gene is named only where the DNA matches it firmly. Part of the rows lack a size; the others show once, few, many or a class for expanded clones.

>TRBV11-3|NA|TRBJ2-1|NA
CASSLDSHNEQFF
TGTGCCAGCAGCTTAGACTCCCACAATGAGCAGTTCTTC
>TRBV7-6|NA|TRBJ1-2|NA
CASSLVGEDPGYTF
TGTGCCAGCAGCTTAGTAGGGGAGGATCCTGGCTACACCTTC
>TRBV27|TRBD2|TRBJ2-7|NA
CASSALAGGPYEQYF
TGTGCCAGCAGTGCCCTAGCGGGAGGGCCCTACGAGCAGTACTTC
>TRBV5-6|TRBD1|TRBJ2-5|NA
CASSPDRGHQETQYF
TGTGCCAGCAGCCCGGACAGGGGGCATCAAGAGACCCAGTACTTC
>TRBV9|NA|TRBJ1-1|few
CASSVEGTLNTEAFF
TGTGCCAGCAGCGTAGAGGGGACACTGAACACTGAAGCTTTCTTT
>TRBV4-1|TRBD2|TRBJ2-5|NA
CASSQDQLAGSYQETQYF
TGCGCCAGCAGCCAAGATCAGCTAGCGGGGTCGTACCAAGAGACCCAGTACTTC
>TRBV4-1|TRBD2|TRBJ2-7|NA
CASSQGGGYSYEQYF
TGCGCCAGCAGCCAAGGGGGGGGATACTCCTACGAGCAGTACTTC
>TRBV6-5|NA|TRBJ1-5|NA
CASSLREGDNQPQHF
TGTGCCAGCAGCCTCCGGGAGGGGGACAATCAGCCCCAGCATTTT
>TRBV5-6|TRBD1|TRBJ2-7|NA
CASSWGQGAGEQYF
TGTGCCAGCAGCTGGGGACAGGGGGCGGGCGAGCAGTACTTC
>TRBV28|NA|TRBJ2-3|NA
CASSLLLRDTQYF
TGTGCCAGCAGTTTACTGCTTCGAGATACGCAGTATTTT
>TRBV2|NA|TRBJ2-7|NA
CASSGGPSEQYF
TGTGCCAGCAGTGGGGGGCCTAGCGAGCAGTACTTC
>TRBV5-4|NA|TRBJ2-3|NA
CASSLGVQGTDTQYF
TGTGCCAGCAGCTTGGGTGTACAGGGCACAGATACGCAGTATTTT
>TRBV27|TRBD2|TRBJ2-4|NA
CASSSGLAEVAKNIQYF
TGTGCCAGCAGTTCGGGACTAGCGGAGGTAGCCAAAAACATTCAGTACTTC
>TRBV30|TRBD2|TRBJ2-7|NA
CAWQGLAGNEQYF
TGTGCCTGGCAGGGACTAGCGGGAAACGAGCAGTACTTC
>TRBV5-1|TRBD1|TRBJ1-1|NA
CASSPGTGRDTEAFF
TGCGCCAGCAGCCCTGGGACAGGGAGGGACACTGAAGCTTTCTTT
>TRBV7-2|NA|TRBJ2-1|NA
CASSLMLGDEQFF
TGTGCCAGCAGCTTAATGTTGGGCGATGAGCAGTTCTTC
>TRBV2|NA|TRBJ1-5|few
CASSPQGFNQPQHF
TGTGCCAGCAGTCCGCAGGGTTTCAATCAGCCCCAGCATTTT
>TRBV7-2|NA|TRBJ2-7|NA
CASSLTQGNEQYF
TGTGCCAGCAGCTTAACCCAGGGTAACGAGCAGTACTTC
>TRBV4-1|NA|TRBJ2-3|NA
CASSQDPYTDTQYF
TGCGCCAGCAGCCAAGATCCATACACAGATACGCAGTATTTT
>TRBV7-6|TRBD2|TRBJ2-1|once
CASSLGLAGGLEQFF
TGTGCCAGCAGCTTGGGACTAGCGGGGGGGCTTGAGCAGTTCTTC
>TRBV5-5|NA|TRBJ1-1|NA
CASSLRGTWTEAFF
TGTGCCAGCAGCTTGAGGGGGACTTGGACTGAAGCTTTCTTT
>TRBV29-1|NA|TRBJ1-2|NA
CSVSPGAYYGYTF
TGCAGCGTTTCACCGGGAGCTTACTATGGCTACACCTTC
>TRBV7-9|NA|TRBJ2-7|NA
CASSWLEGASYEQYF
TGTGCCAGCAGCTGGCTTGAAGGGGCATCCTACGAGCAGTACTTC
>TRBV7-9|NA|TRBJ2-3|NA
CASSYDPKDNTDTQYF
TGTGCCAGCAGCTACGACCCCAAAGATAACACAGATACGCAGTATTTT
>TRBV7-9|TRBD2|TRBJ2-1|NA
CASSSVLAGVSVTYNEQFF
TGTGCCAGCAGCTCGGTCCTAGCGGGAGTTTCGGTCACCTACAATGAGCAGTTCTTC
>TRBV25-1|TRBD2|TRBJ2-3|NA
CASSESPLAGGPTDTQYF
TGTGCCAGCAGTGAATCCCCACTAGCGGGGGGGCCCACAGATACGCAGTATTTT
>TRBV27|NA|TRBJ1-6|once
CASTLQGLGNSPLHF
TGTGCCAGCACTCTCCAGGGACTGGGAAATTCACCCCTCCACTTT
>TRBV7-9|TRBD2|TRBJ2-2|NA
CASSSGLAVANTGELFF
TGTGCCAGCAGCTCGGGACTAGCGGTCGCGAACACCGGGGAGCTGTTTTTT
>TRBV5-6|TRBD1|TRBJ2-7|NA
CASSLLRGPQYEQYF
TGTGCCAGCAGCCTCCTCAGGGGGCCCCAATACGAGCAGTACTTC
>TRBV7-9|TRBD2|TRBJ2-1|NA
CASSVGLARNEQFF
TGTGCCAGCAGCGTCGGACTAGCGAGAAATGAGCAGTTCTTC
>TRBV7-9|TRBD2|TRBJ2-3|NA
CASSPIGLAGVGITDTQYF
TGTGCCAGCAGCCCGATCGGGCTAGCGGGAGTAGGGATCACAGATACGCAGTATTTT
>TRBV5-1|NA|TRBJ2-5|once
CASSRRGAPETQYF
TGCGCCAGCAGTCGACGGGGGGCCCCAGAGACCCAGTACTTC
>TRBV2|NA|TRBJ2-7|NA
CASSEAGGHYEQYF
TGTGCCAGCAGTGAAGCGGGGGGACACTACGAGCAGTACTTC
>TRBV11-2|TRBD2|TRBJ2-3|NA
CASSLDSGEGITDTQYF
TGTGCCAGCAGCTTAGATTCGGGGGAGGGAATCACAGATACGCAGTATTTT
>TRBV7-2|NA|TRBJ1-6|NA
CASSIRVGNSPLHF
TGTGCCAGCAGCATCAGGGTGGGTAATTCACCCCTCCACTTT
>TRBV4-3|TRBD2|TRBJ2-1|NA
CASSQGGSGIYNEQFF
TGCGCCAGCAGCCAAGGGGGGAGCGGGATCTACAATGAGCAGTTCTTC
>TRBV4-1|TRBD1|TRBJ1-1|NA
CASSQETGGTPEAFF
TGCGCCAGCAGCCAAGAGACAGGGGGAACACCTGAAGCTTTCTTT
>TRBV9|NA|TRBJ2-7|NA
CASGLGSGTYEQYF
TGTGCCAGCGGACTTGGTAGCGGAACCTACGAGCAGTACTTC
>TRBV25-1|TRBD1|TRBJ1-2|NA
CASSEILDRGYGYTF
TGTGCCAGCAGTGAGATATTGGACAGGGGCTATGGCTACACCTTC
>TRBV11-2|NA|TRBJ2-7|NA
CASSYTAYEQYF
TGTGCCAGCAGCTATACCGCGTACGAGCAGTACTTC
>TRBV13|NA|TRBJ2-3|NA
CASSLGGGGEADTQYF
TGTGCCAGCAGCTTAGGCGGAGGCGGGGAGGCAGATACGCAGTATTTT
>TRBV7-6|NA|TRBJ1-2|NA
CASSLSHNYGYTF
TGTGCCAGCAGCTTGAGTCACAACTATGGCTACACCTTC
>TRBV11-2|NA|TRBJ2-7|NA
CASSSLDSYEQYF
TGTGCCAGCAGCTCCTTGGACAGCTACGAGCAGTACTTC
>TRBV5-6|NA|TRBJ2-2|NA
CASSFRLGLNTGELFF
TGTGCCAGCAGCTTTAGGTTAGGGTTAAACACCGGGGAGCTGTTTTTT
>TRBV27|TRBD1|TRBJ1-5|NA
CASSLYGVDRAQPQHF
TGTGCCAGCAGTTTATATGGTGTGGACAGGGCGCAGCCCCAGCATTTT
>TRBV4-1|TRBD1|TRBJ1-2|once
CASSQVLGQGSGNYGYTF
TGCGCCAGCAGCCAAGTTCTCGGACAGGGGTCGGGTAACTATGGCTACACCTTC
>TRBV4-3|NA|TRBJ1-3|NA
CASSQETIVGSGNTIYF
TGCGCCAGCAGCCAAGAAACCATAGTGGGCTCTGGAAACACCATATATTTT
>TRBV4-1|TRBD1|TRBJ1-2|few
CASTAGTGIYGYTF
TGCGCCAGCACCGCCGGGACAGGGATCTATGGCTACACCTTC
>TRBV7-6|TRBD1|TRBJ2-1|NA
CASSWQEPDRESYNEQFF
TGTGCCAGCAGCTGGCAGGAACCGGACAGGGAGTCCTACAATGAGCAGTTCTTC
>TRBV9|NA|TRBJ1-1|NA
CASSVGVKGKFTEAFF
TGTGCCAGCAGCGTAGGAGTTAAAGGGAAATTCACTGAAGCTTTCTTT
>TRBV6-5|TRBD1|TRBJ1-3|NA
CASSLGQGAGNTIYF
TGTGCCAGCAGCTTGGGACAGGGAGCTGGAAACACCATATATTTT
>TRBV6-5|TRBD1|TRBJ2-5|NA
CASRAGGGETQYF
TGTGCCAGCAGGGCAGGGGGCGGGGAGACCCAGTACTTC
>TRBV2|NA|TRBJ2-3|NA
CASSEGGGRRTDTQYF
TGTGCCAGCAGTGAAGGAGGGGGACGACGCACAGATACGCAGTATTTT
>TRBV10-3|NA|TRBJ2-1|NA
CAISGQSNEQFF
TGTGCCATCAGTGGACAAAGCAATGAGCAGTTCTTC